This T cell receptor (beta chain) was obtained from a study of identical twins. Whole-study findings and limits: The authors noted that invariant MAIT and iNKT cells could partly confound zero-insertion analyses. Alpha sequences that were out-of-frame and twin-shared showed an excess of low generation probability. Conclusions leaned on cross-sectional statistical analysis and did not track the same donors over time.

TCRdb independently ran MiXCR on the 5' RACE reads; one entry per CDR3 protein. The sample comprises roughly 230,000 distinct CDR3 sequences, approximately 8.3% of which are singletons, and 2.5% to 3.5% rests with the top ten. Every one of the donors was a healthy Caucasian. The CDR3 spans 14 residues. Germline CDR1 reads MDHEN; CDR2 reads SYDVKM. V lost 7 bases to trimming and J lost 6 bases, with 19 bases between them. This clonotype turned up a few times. The antigen is unknown. This sample was shared with a second study, whose subject was yellow fever vaccine responses in identical twins.

This chain joins TRBV28 and TRBJ2-7; possibly TRBD2 for D (7 bases). This receptor was identified in a woman younger than 35 in good health. Sequencing was carried out using CD8+ T cells sorted from blood. CDR3 sequence reads: CASTPLGGQIEQYF. The DNA for the CDR3 is TGTGCCAGCACTCCTCTGGGGGGGCAGATCGAGCAGTACTTC.